The T cell receptor beta chain under discussion was sequenced for a study of T cells in Graves' hyperthyroidism and ophthalmopathy (dated by TCRdb to about 2019). Context from the whole study: Peripheral blood samples were taken at initial diagnosis, before any treatment was given. TCR V-J signatures able to tell the groups apart were searched for in a discovery cohort of some 100 patients, of whom 43 had Graves' ophthalmopathy and some 60 had stable Graves' hyperthyroidism. The 95 to 100 discovery patients were randomly split 7:3 into training and test sets. Whether ophthalmopathy could be predicted prospectively was tested in an independent validation cohort made up of about 18 hyperthyroidism patients plus 17 patients who later progressed to ophthalmopathy. The paper describes TCR Vbeta CDR3 sequencing of about 140 peripheral blood samples, made up of 43 ophthalmopathy patients, roughly 72 hyperthyroidism patients and 17 progressor patients. After sampling, hyperthyroidism patients received methimazole starting at 30 mg daily, and ophthalmopathy patients received high-dose intravenous methylprednisolone. Thyroid tissue and blood T-cell repertoires from more than five Graves' hyperthyroidism patients were also compared in the study.

The CDR3 numbers 13 residues from cysteine through phenylalanine. Only the CDR3 part of the read is kept: 39 bases, read in frame from the first base. The germline V gene (reference sequence) gives CDR1 as SEHNR and CDR2 as FQNEAQ. Cut back by 5 bases and 9 bases, the V and J ends lie 14 bases apart. This clonotype appeared a single time. What this receptor recognizes is not known. No qualities accompany the bases; no much larger clone lies one base away. One read alone is a weak basis. Stable Graves' hyperthyroidism was defined as no progression to ophthalmopathy during 18 months of follow-up. Hyperthyroidism patients were newly diagnosed, with disease duration under 2 months, and aged 18 to 65 years. Any patient with an uncontrolled infection, another autoimmune disease, pregnancy or lactation was excluded. Diagnoses were based on clinical symptoms, serum thyroxine and TRAb, thyroid ultrasound and orbital computed tomography. PBMCs were isolated from around 10 ml of fresh peripheral blood by Ficoll-Paque density gradient centrifugation. Total RNA was extracted with Trizol reagent, and quality was checked on an Agilent 2100 Bioanalyzer.

TCR beta CDR3 regions were amplified from RNA transcripts. The TCR CDR3 was subjected to a first round of RT-PCR using the HTBI primer set and the Qiagen OneStep RT-PCR kit. Libraries were constructed in a second round of multiplex PCR, after which size selection and purification were carried out. Libraries were sequenced paired-end with 100 bp reads on an Illumina HiSeq2000. The paper's processing steps were these. SOAPnuke was used to process the raw data, with reads discarded if the reads contained adapters or uncalled bases, had a mean Phred below 15, or lacked an exact constant-primer or identifier match. COPE v1.2.5 was used to merge high-quality paired reads, and clonotypes were defined as unique nucleotide sequences. Clonotypes were aligned to IMGT TRBV, TRBD and TRBJ reference segments using MiTCR v1.1. Analysis was restricted to V-J combinations with a frequency above 0.0001, which covered roughly 99% of repertoires. The TCS score was defined as F50 (clonal expansion) divided by E x V (chaos), with BLOSUM62-based TCRdist calculated between CDR3 peptides within each V-J. Welch's t-statistics and random forest reduced around 550 V-J features to 13, which were used in a naive Bayes classifier (R e1071). Thyroid-blood repertoire similarity was quantified with the Morisita-Horn index. TCRdb redid the processing of the public reads, applying fastp at Q25 and MiXCR, and retained in-frame beta chains. When rows share a CDR3 protein, they turn into one entry using the most common DNA and genes. The V and J calls shown here were made by TCRdb, not taken from the authors' results. Across this sample there are 700,000 to 850,000 distinct CDR3 sequences, with roughly a third seen only once. The top ten clones comprise 31% of the sample.

Summary of the overall study and its limitations: Sample size was not statistically predetermined, and investigators were not blinded to group allocation. In validation, the model predicted progression to ophthalmopathy a median of about 5.9 months before onset, with 65% to 71% sensitivity and about 75% specificity. A model built on a 13 V-J signature distinguished ophthalmopathy from stable hyperthyroidism, reaching roughly 88% sensitivity and about 81% specificity in cross-validation and 80%/75% in testing. Blood samples also contained most of the expanded thyroid clonotypes (frequency above 0.001), which suggests that blood repertoires may reflect thyroid immune responses.

This receptor was taken from a woman aged 40 to 50 with Graves' hyperthyroidism. The receptor chain draws on TRBV7-9 and TRBJ2-1, with the D assignment possibly TRBD1 or TRBD2, given 5 matching bases for each. Sequenced input: blood. Read as DNA, the sequence is TGTGCCAGCAGCAGGGACCCACCTATTGAGCAGTTCTTC. The resulting protein is CASSRDPPIEQFF.